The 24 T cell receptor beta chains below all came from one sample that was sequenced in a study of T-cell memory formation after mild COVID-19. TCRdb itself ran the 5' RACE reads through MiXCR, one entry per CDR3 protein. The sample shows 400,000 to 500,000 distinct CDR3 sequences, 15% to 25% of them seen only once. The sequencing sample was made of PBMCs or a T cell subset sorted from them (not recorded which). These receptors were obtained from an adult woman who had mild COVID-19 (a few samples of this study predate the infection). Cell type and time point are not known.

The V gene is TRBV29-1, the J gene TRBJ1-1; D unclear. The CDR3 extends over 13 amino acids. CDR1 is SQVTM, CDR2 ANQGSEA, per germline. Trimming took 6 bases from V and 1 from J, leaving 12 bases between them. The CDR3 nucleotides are TGCAGCGTGGAAAGCGCTGCGAACACTGAAGCTTTCTTT. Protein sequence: CSVESAANTEAFF.

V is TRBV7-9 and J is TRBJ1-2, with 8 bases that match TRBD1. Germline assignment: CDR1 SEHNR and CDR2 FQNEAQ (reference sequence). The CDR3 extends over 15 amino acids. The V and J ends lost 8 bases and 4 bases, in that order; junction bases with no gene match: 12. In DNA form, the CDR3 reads TGTGCCAGCCTAGCTGCCGGCAGGGGGCTCTATGGCTACACCTTC. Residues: CASLAAGRGLYGYTF.

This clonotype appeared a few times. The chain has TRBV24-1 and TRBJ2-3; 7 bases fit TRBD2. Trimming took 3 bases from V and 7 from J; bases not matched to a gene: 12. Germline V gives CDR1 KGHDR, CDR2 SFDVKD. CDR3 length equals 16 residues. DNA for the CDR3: TGTGCCACCAGTGATCTTTTTGGGGAGGGAGATCATACGCAGTATTTT. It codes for CATSDLFGEGDHTQYF.

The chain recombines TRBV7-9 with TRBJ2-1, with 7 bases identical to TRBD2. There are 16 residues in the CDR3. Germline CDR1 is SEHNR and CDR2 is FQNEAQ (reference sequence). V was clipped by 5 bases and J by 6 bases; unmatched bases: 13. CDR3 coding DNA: TGTGCCAGCAGCCCCGCCCAGATGTGGGGGGGCAATGAGCAGTTCTTC. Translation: CASSPAQMWGGNEQFF. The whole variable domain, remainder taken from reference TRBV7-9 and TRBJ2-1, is DTGVSQNPRHKITKRGQNVTFRCDPISEHNRLYWYRQTLGQGPEFLTYFQNEAQLEKSRLLSDRFSAERPKGSFSTLEIQRTEQGDSAMYLCASSPAQMWGGNEQFFGPGTRLTVL.

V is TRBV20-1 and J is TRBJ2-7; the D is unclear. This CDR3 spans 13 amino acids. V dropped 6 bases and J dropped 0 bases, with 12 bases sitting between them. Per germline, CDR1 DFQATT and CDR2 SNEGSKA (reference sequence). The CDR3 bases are TGCAGTGCCGTCCCTGCGAGCTCCTACGAGCAGTACTTC. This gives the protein CSAVPASSYEQYF.

This CDR3 is CATRLTGTDTQYF. CDR3 in DNA: TGTGCCACTCGACTCACAGGGACAGATACGCAGTATTTT. This sequence joins TRBV15 and TRBJ2-3; D perhaps matches TRBD1 (6 bases). The V gene's germline CDR1 is LNHNV and CDR2 YYDKDF (reference sequence). This CDR3 spans 13 amino acids. V shed 9 bases and J shed 3 bases, with 13 bases lying between them. The complete variable domain, with remaining parts taken from reference TRBV15 and TRBJ2-3, reads DAMVIQNPRYQVTQFGKPVTLSCSQTLNHNVMYWYQQKSSQAPKLLFHYYDKDFNNEADTPDNFQSRRPNTSFCFLDIRSPGLGDTAMYLCATRLTGTDTQYFGPGTRLTVL.

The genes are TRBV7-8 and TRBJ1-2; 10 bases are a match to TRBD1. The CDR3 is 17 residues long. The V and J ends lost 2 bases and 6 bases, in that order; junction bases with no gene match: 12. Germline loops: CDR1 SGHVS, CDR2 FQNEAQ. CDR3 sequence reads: CASSLNPGQGKSDGYTF. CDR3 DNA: TGTGCCAGCAGCTTAAATCCGGGACAGGGGAAGAGCGATGGCTACACCTTC. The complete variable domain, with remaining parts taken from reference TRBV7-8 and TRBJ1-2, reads GAGVSQSPRYKVAKRGQDVALRCDPISGHVSLFWYQQALGQGPEFLTYFQNEAQLDKSGLPSDRFFAERPEGSVSTLKIQRTQQEDSAVYLCASSLNPGQGKSDGYTFGSGTRLTVV.

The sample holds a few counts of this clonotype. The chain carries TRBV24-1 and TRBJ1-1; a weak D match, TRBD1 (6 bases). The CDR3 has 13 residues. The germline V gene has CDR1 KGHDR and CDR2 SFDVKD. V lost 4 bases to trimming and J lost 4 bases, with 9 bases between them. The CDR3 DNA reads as TGTGCCACCAGTGAACGAGGGGGCACTGAAGCTTTCTTT. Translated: CATSERGGTEAFF.

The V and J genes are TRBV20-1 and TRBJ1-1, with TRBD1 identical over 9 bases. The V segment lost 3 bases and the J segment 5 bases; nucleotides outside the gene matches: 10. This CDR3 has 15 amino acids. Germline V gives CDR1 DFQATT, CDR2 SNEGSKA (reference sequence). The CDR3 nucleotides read TGCAGTGCTAGCCACGGGCGGACAGGGGTTACTGAAGCTTTCTTT. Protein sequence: CSASHGRTGVTEAFF.

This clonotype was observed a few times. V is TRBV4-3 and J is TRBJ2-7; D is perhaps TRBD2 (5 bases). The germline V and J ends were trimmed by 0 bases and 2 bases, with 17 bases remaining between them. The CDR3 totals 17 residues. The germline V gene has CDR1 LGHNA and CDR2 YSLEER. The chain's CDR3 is CASSQDRGLGLPYEQYF. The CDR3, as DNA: TGCGCCAGCAGCCAAGATAGAGGTTTAGGACTTCCCTACGAGCAGTACTTC.

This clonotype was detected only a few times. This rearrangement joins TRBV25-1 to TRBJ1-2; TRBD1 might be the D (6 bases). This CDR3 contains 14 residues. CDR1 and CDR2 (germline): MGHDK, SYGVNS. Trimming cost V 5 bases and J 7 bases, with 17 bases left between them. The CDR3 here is CASSSVRGASGYTF. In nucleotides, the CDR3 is TGTGCCAGCAGTTCCGTTCGGGGGGCAAGTGGCTACACCTTC.

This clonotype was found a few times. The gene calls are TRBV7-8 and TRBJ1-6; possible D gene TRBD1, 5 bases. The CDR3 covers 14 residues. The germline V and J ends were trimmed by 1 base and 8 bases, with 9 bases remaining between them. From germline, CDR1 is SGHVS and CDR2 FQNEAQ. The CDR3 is CASSLERGYSPLHF. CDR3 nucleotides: TGTGCCAGCAGCTTAGAACGGGGGTATTCACCCCTCCACTTT. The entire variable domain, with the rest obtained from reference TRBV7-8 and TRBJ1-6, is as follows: GAGVSQSPRYKVAKRGQDVALRCDPISGHVSLFWYQQALGQGPEFLTYFQNEAQLDKSGLPSDRFFAERPEGSVSTLKIQRTQQEDSAVYLCASSLERGYSPLHFGNGTRLTVT.

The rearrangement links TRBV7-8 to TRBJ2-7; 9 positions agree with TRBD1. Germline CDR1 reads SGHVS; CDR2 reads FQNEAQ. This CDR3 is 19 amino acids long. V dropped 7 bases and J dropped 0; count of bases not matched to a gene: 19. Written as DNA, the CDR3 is TGTGCCAGCAACCCTGGGGGACAGGGTCTGTATTGGGGCTCCTACGAGCAGTACTTC. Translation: CASNPGGQGLYWGSYEQYF.

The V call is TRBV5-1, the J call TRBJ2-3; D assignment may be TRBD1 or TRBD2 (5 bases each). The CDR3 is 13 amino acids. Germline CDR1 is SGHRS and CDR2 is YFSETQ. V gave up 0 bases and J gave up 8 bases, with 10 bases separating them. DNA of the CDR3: TGCGCCAGCAGCTTGGGGGGACGTTCTACGCAGTATTTT. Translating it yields CASSLGGRSTQYF.

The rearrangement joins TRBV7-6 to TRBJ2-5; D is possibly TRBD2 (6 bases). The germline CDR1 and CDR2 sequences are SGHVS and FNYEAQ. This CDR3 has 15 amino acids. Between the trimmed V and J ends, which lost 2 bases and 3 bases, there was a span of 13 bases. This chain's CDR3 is CASSLPSGVKETQYF. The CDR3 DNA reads TGTGCCAGCAGCTTACCCTCGGGGGTGAAAGAGACCCAGTACTTC.

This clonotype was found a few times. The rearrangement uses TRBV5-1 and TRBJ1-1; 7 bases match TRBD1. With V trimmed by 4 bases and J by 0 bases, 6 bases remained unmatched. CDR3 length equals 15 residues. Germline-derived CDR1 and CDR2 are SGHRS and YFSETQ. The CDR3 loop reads CASSRDSRMNTEAFF. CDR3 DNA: TGCGCCAGCAGCCGGGACAGCCGCATGAACACTGAAGCTTTCTTT.

The CDR3, as DNA: TGCGCCAGCAGCCCGCGGGAGGGAAATTCACCCCTCCACTTT. It specifies CASSPREGNSPLHF. The J gene is TRBJ1-6, the V gene TRBV5-1; no reliable D call. V was trimmed by 4 bases and J by 7 bases, leaving 12 bases between them. This CDR3 comprises 14 residues. In germline, CDR1 is SGHRS, CDR2 YFSETQ. Full variable domain (missing parts from reference TRBV5-1 and TRBJ1-6): KAGVTQTPRYLIKTRGQQVTLSCSPISGHRSVSWYQQTPGQGLQFLFEYFSETQRNKGNFPGRFSGRQFSNSRSEMNVSTLELGDSALYLCASSPREGNSPLHFGNGTRLTVT.

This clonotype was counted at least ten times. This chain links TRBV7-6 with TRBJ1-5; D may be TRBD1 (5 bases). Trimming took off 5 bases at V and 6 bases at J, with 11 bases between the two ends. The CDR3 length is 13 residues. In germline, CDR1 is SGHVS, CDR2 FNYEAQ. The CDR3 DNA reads TGTGCCAGCAGCCTGGGGGTGGGTCAGCCCCAGCATTTT. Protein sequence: CASSLGVGQPQHF.

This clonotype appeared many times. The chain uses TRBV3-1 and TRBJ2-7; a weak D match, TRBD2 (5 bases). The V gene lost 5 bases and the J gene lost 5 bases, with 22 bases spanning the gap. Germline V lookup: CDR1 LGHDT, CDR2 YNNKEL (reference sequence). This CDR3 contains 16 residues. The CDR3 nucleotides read TGTGCCAGCAGCTTACACTGGACTCGAACACGGGACGAGCAGTACTTC. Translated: CASSLHWTRTRDEQYF.

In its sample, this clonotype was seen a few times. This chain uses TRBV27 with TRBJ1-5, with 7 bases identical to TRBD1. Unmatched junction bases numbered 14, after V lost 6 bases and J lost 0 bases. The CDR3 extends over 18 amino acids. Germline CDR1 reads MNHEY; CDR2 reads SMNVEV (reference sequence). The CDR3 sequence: CASSPPADREYSNQPQHF. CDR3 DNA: TGTGCCAGCAGCCCACCAGCCGACAGGGAATATAGCAATCAGCCCCAGCATTTT.

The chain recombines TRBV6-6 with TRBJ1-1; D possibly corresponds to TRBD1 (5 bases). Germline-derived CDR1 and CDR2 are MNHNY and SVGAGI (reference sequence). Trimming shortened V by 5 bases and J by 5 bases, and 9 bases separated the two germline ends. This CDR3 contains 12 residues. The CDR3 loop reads CASSAGWTEAFF. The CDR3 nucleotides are TGTGCCAGCAGTGCAGGGTGGACTGAAGCTTTCTTT.

The CDR3 loop is CASRGAPMIQETQYF. DNA of the CDR3: TGTGCCAGCAGAGGGGCCCCAATGATTCAAGAGACCCAGTACTTC. The V and J genes are TRBV6-4 and TRBJ2-5; possible D gene TRBD1, 5 bases. Germline V CDR1 and CDR2: MRHNA, SNTAGT. The V end was cut by 6 bases, the J end by 2 bases, with 16 bases between. The CDR3 is 15 amino acids.

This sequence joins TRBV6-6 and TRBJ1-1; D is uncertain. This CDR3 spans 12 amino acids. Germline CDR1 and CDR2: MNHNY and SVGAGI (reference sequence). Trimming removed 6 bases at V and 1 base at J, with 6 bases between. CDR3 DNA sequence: TGTGCCAGCAGGACTAGGAACACTGAAGCTTTCTTT. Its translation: CASRTRNTEAFF.

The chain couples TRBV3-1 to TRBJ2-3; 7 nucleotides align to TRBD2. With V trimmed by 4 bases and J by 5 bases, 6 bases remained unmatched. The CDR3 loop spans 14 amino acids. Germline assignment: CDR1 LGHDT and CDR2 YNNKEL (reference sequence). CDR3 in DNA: TGTGCCAGCAGCCGCTCCGGGGGGAGAGATACGCAGTATTTT. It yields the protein CASSRSGGRDTQYF.